This TCR beta chain was captured by sequencing in a study of blood T cell repertoires in COVID-19. Study at large: Spain, Italy and the United States supplied samples that represented acute and convalescent COVID-19.

V was pared by 4 bases and J by 3 bases, with 9 bases between. Germline loops: CDR1 LGHDT, CDR2 YNNKEL (reference sequence). The CDR3 totals 14 residues. Authors' data handling: Amplification with reference gene primers provided the estimates of nucleated cell counts. Only in-frame clones appear in the TCRdb table, and some are missing; sequencing was by immunoSEQ multiplex PCR. D and trimming were read from the DNA, whereas the V and J calls and clone size are those reported in that table. The table includes about 84,000 clones, over 65% detected once. Sequenced material: peripheral blood. The chain couples TRBV3-1 (or the pseudogene TRBV3-2) to TRBJ1-4; D is possibly TRBD1 (5 bases). The clonotype comes from a man over 45 with active or convalescent COVID-19. CDR3 protein: CASSPGGANEKLFF. The CDR3 coding sequence is TGTGCCAGCAGCCCAGGAGGGGCTAATGAAAAACTGTTTTTT.